These 28 T cell receptor beta chains originate from one sample sequenced in a study of blood T cell repertoires in COVID-19. Data came from immunoSEQ multiplex PCR; TCRdb stores just in-frame clones and leaves some out. Here the sample spans under 200,000 clones, almost 85% being singletons. Material: peripheral blood. All receptors come from a man aged 35 to 55 who had recovered from COVID-19.

This clone came up a few times. The chain links TRBV12-3 or TRBV12-4 to TRBJ1-5; D gene ambiguous. This CDR3 has 13 residues. The V end lost 2 bases, the J end lost 4 bases, and 6 bases lay between the germline ends. The CDR3 sequence: CASSLLPNQPQHF. CDR3 in DNA: TGTGCCAGCAGTTTACTCCCGAATCAGCCCCAGCATTTT.

V gene TRBV5-1 combines with J gene TRBJ2-2; 9 nucleotides align to TRBD1. This CDR3 comprises 15 residues. Trimming at V came to 3 bases and at J to 7 bases, leaving 7 bases not matched to a gene. Germline values: CDR1 SGHRS, CDR2 YFSETQ. The CDR3 reads CASSWYRGRGGELFF. The CDR3, as DNA: TGCGCCAGCAGCTGGTACAGGGGGCGCGGCGGGGAGCTGTTTTTT. Variable domain in full (rest from reference TRBV5-1 and TRBJ2-2): KAGVTQTPRYLIKTRGQQVTLSCSPISGHRSVSWYQQTPGQGLQFLFEYFSETQRNKGNFPGRFSGRQFSNSRSEMNVSTLELGDSALYLCASSWYRGRGGELFFGEGSRLTVL.

The V call is TRBV6-5, the J call TRBJ1-1; D may be TRBD1 (6 bases). CDR3 length equals 14 residues. CDR1 and CDR2 (germline): MNHEY, SVGAGI. V was cut by 6 bases and J by 7 bases, with 18 bases left in between. CDR3 nucleotide sequence: TGTGCCAGCAGCCTAGGACAGCGTGGGGTTGAAGCTTTCTTT. Residues: CASSLGQRGVEAFF.

V is TRBV2 and J is TRBJ2-2; the match to TRBD2 covers 8 bases. CDR1 is SNHLY and CDR2 is FYNNEI in the germline V gene. This CDR3 is built from 15 residues. The ends lost 4 bases at V and 1 base at J; junction bases unmatched: 2. The CDR3 coding sequence is TGTGCCAGCAGTGTGCGGGGGGTGAACACCGGGGAGCTGTTTTTT. Residues: CASSVRGVNTGELFF.

V and J are TRBV4-3 and TRBJ2-3; 11 bases align to TRBD1. The CDR3 has 15 amino acids. The junction had 4 bases not matched to a gene; V was cut back by 3 bases and J by 5 bases. The germline CDR1 and CDR2 sequences are LGHNA and YSLEER. CDR3 sequence reads: CASSQGQGEVDTQYF. The CDR3 DNA follows: TGCGCCAGCAGCCAGGGACAGGGGGAAGTAGATACGCAGTATTTT.

The chain has TRBV9 and TRBJ2-7; 7 bases fit TRBD1. The V gene end was trimmed by 4 bases and the J gene end by 5 bases; junction bases not matched to a gene: 18. There are 17 residues in the CDR3. Germline CDR1 is SGDLS and CDR2 is YYNGEE. The CDR3 bases are TGTGCCAGCAGCCCAGAGGGAAGCCAGGGGGAAGGAGACGAGCAGTACTTC. This codes for CASSPEGSQGEGDEQYF.

This rearrangement joins TRBV10-3 to TRBJ1-6; D is uncertain. The CDR3 is made up of 14 amino acids. Germline V gives CDR1 ENHRY, CDR2 SYGVKD. The V end was cut by 2 bases, the J end by 6 bases, with 8 bases between. CDR3 sequence (DNA): TGTGCCATCAGTGAGGGAGGGTTTAATTCACCCCTCCACTTT. This sequence encodes CAISEGGFNSPLHF.

The chain uses TRBV30 and TRBJ1-2; TRBD1 matches at 8 bases. The CDR3 has 13 amino acids. The germline gives CDR1 GTSNPN, CDR2 SVGIG (reference sequence). Unmatched junction bases numbered 0, after V lost 1 base and J lost 2 bases. Here the CDR3 DNA reads TGTGCCTGGAGTGGGACAGGGAACTATGGCTACACCTTC. Translating it yields CAWSGTGNYGYTF.

This clone turned up a few times. This chain uses TRBV7-9 with TRBJ1-1; 10 bases are shared with TRBD1. With V trimmed by 11 bases and J by 4 bases, 4 bases remained unmatched. The CDR3 runs 12 residues. Germline V gene lookup returns CDR1 SEHNR and CDR2 FQNEAQ (reference sequence). The CDR3 DNA reads as TGTGCCTCAGACAGGGGGCTCACTGAAGCTTTCTTT. Translation gives CASDRGLTEAFF.

V is TRBV30 and J is TRBJ2-5, with a possible D match to TRBD1 (6 bases). The CDR3 is 13 residues long. V was shortened by 2 bases and J by 4 bases, with 11 bases between the two germline ends. Looked up from germline, CDR1 is GTSNPN and CDR2 is SVGIG (reference sequence). For the CDR3, the DNA is TGTGCCTGGAGTCCACAACAGGGAGAGACCCAGTACTTC. Protein sequence: CAWSPQQGETQYF.

The chain links TRBV19 to TRBJ1-5; D is uncertain. The CDR3 loop spans 13 amino acids. Germline V gene lookup returns CDR1 LNHDA and CDR2 SQIVND (reference sequence). Trimming pared 4 bases from V and 5 bases from J, leaving 9 bases between. In DNA form, the CDR3 reads TGTGCCAGTAGTACGAGTATCCATCAGCCCCAGCATTTT. This codes for CASSTSIHQPQHF.

The V call is TRBV2, the J call TRBJ1-5; no clear D gene. The CDR3 has 16 amino acids. Germline lookup yields CDR1 SNHLY and CDR2 FYNNEI. V was shortened by 1 base and J by 8 bases, with 18 bases between the two germline ends. In DNA, the CDR3 is TGTGCCAGCAGTGAAGGTGTGTGGCAGGTTCAAGAGCCCCAGCATTTT. Translating gives CASSEGVWQVQEPQHF.

V gene TRBV20-1 combines with J gene TRBJ1-5, with 10 bases matching TRBD1. The V gene end was trimmed by 3 bases and the J gene end by 6 bases; junction bases not matched to a gene: 8. The CDR3 length is 15 residues. Germline CDR1 and CDR2: DFQATT and SNEGSKA (reference sequence). CDR3 sequence: CSASPGTGAGQPQHF. The CDR3, as DNA: TGCAGTGCTAGTCCCGGGACAGGGGCCGGTCAGCCCCAGCATTTT.

This chain joins TRBV18 and TRBJ1-4, with D uncertain. This CDR3 comprises 14 residues. Germline CDR1 reads KGHSH; CDR2 reads LQKENI. The V gene lost 2 bases and the J gene lost 10 bases, with 14 bases spanning the gap. The CDR3 loop is CASSPEGSGGKLFF. CDR3 sequence (DNA): TGTGCCAGCTCACCAGAAGGGAGCGGCGGAAAACTGTTTTTT.

The chain uses TRBV28 and TRBJ2-1; D may be TRBD1 (6 bases). The CDR3 totals 17 residues. The ends were cut back, 2 bases at V and 0 bases at J, with 14 bases in the middle. From germline, CDR1 is MDHEN and CDR2 SYDVKM. CDR3 nucleotides: TGTGCCAGCAGTTTAACCCTGGCGGACAGCTCCTACAATGAGCAGTTCTTC. Translating it yields CASSLTLADSSYNEQFF.

The chain joins TRBV10-3 to TRBJ1-6; 11 nucleotides align to TRBD1. The J segment lost 9 bases and the V segment lost 6 bases, leaving 7 bases of the junction unmatched. This CDR3 has 15 amino acids. Germline V lookup: CDR1 ENHRY, CDR2 SYGVKD. Here the CDR3 reads CAIRTAGTGGSPLHF. The CDR3 DNA follows: TGTGCCATCAGGACAGCCGGGACAGGGGGTTCACCCCTCCACTTT.

The V and J genes are TRBV7-9 and TRBJ2-3; D is possibly TRBD1 (5 bases). Germline V gene sequence: CDR1 SEHNR, CDR2 FQNEAQ (reference sequence). The CDR3 has 13 residues. The germline V and J ends were trimmed by 1 base and 4 bases, with 6 bases remaining between them. CDR3 DNA sequence: TGTGCCAGCAGCTTAGTAGGGGCAGATACGCAGTATTTT. This encodes CASSLVGADTQYF.

The chain recombines TRBV6-5 with TRBJ2-1; 9 positions agree with TRBD2. V lost 5 bases and J lost 4; bases outside the gene matches: 6. There are 15 residues in the CDR3. The germline V gene encodes CDR1 MNHEY and CDR2 SVGAGI. The CDR3, as DNA: TGTGCCAGCAGTCTAGCGGGGCGCCCTTACAATGAGCAGTTCTTC. This encodes CASSLAGRPYNEQFF.

The gene calls are TRBV4-3 and TRBJ2-3, with 9 nucleotides matching TRBD2. Trimming cost V 1 base and J 2 bases; bases outside gene matches: 7. This CDR3 spans 17 amino acids. From germline, CDR1 is LGHNA and CDR2 YSLEER. The CDR3 reads CASSQGFEREATDTQYF. The CDR3 nucleotides are TGCGCCAGCAGCCAAGGTTTCGAGCGGGAGGCCACAGATACGCAGTATTTT.

The V call is TRBV30, the J call TRBJ1-3; a weak D match, TRBD1 (5 bases). Trimming cost V 4 bases and J 0 bases, with 10 bases left between them. The CDR3 sequence is 14 residues long. Germline V gives CDR1 GTSNPN, CDR2 SVGIG (reference sequence). CDR3 nucleotides: TGTGCCTGGAACGCAGGGTCCTCTGGAAACACCATATATTTT. It is translated as CAWNAGSSGNTIYF.

This sequence joins TRBV6-1 and TRBJ2-7; unclear D gene. V lost 2 bases, J lost 0 bases, and 8 bases lay in between. The CDR3 runs 14 residues. Germline values: CDR1 MNHNS, CDR2 SASEGT. In DNA, the CDR3 is TGTGCCAGCAGTGAACTTTGGAGCTCCTACGAGCAGTACTTC. Translating it yields CASSELWSSYEQYF.

The chain joins TRBV12-3 or TRBV12-4 to TRBJ1-2; 7 bases match TRBD1. The CDR3 covers 13 residues. Trimming cost V 5 bases and J 8 bases; bases outside gene matches: 8. CDR3 nucleotides: TGTGCCAGCAGTCGAAGGGGGCGCGAGGGCTACACCTTC. Amino acid sequence: CASSRRGREGYTF.

This clone has a handful of counts. V is TRBV27 and J is TRBJ2-1; D is undetermined. This CDR3 spans 11 amino acids. V lost 7 bases and J 9 bases, leaving 10 bases between the germline ends. The germline CDR1 and CDR2 sequences are MNHEY and SMNVEV (reference sequence). CDR3 amino acids: CASTKNSEQFF. In DNA, the CDR3 is TGTGCCAGCACCAAGAACAGTGAGCAGTTCTTC.

This chain links TRBV5-1 with TRBJ2-3, with TRBD2 identical over 7 bases. This CDR3 has 16 amino acids. With V trimmed by 5 bases and J by 2 bases, 11 bases remained unmatched. The germline V gene encodes CDR1 SGHRS and CDR2 YFSETQ. CDR3 sequence (DNA): TGCGCCAGCAGTCCCGGGACGGGGGGTTTCACAGATACGCAGTATTTT. Its protein is CASSPGTGGFTDTQYF. The variable domain in full, with the rest retrieved from reference TRBV5-1 and TRBJ2-3, is KAGVTQTPRYLIKTRGQQVTLSCSPISGHRSVSWYQQTPGQGLQFLFEYFSETQRNKGNFPGRFSGRQFSNSRSEMNVSTLELGDSALYLCASSPGTGGFTDTQYFGPGTRLTVL.

V and J are TRBV9 and TRBJ2-7, with 7 bases aligning to TRBD2. CDR3 length: 15 residues. The V gene end was trimmed by 0 bases and the J gene end by 3 bases; junction bases not matched to a gene: 6. Per the germline V gene, CDR1 is SGDLS and CDR2 is YYNGEE. The CDR3 DNA is TGTGCCAGCAGCGTAGGACCGGGGGGATACTACGAGCAGTACTTC. This gives the protein CASSVGPGGYYEQYF.

This sequence joins TRBV6-5 and TRBJ2-2; D ambiguous. The CDR3 spans 12 residues. The germline V gene encodes CDR1 MNHEY and CDR2 SVGAGI. Trimming removed 7 bases from V and 1 base from J, with 4 bases in between. The CDR3: CASTVNTGELFF. The CDR3 bases are TGTGCCAGCACCGTGAACACCGGGGAGCTGTTTTTT.

This chain links TRBV6-6 with TRBJ2-1; TRBD2 matches at 9 bases. Losses at the gene ends were 0 bases for V and 5 bases for J; bases not matched to a gene: 2. Germline CDR1 and CDR2: MNHNY and SVGAGI (reference sequence). This CDR3 is 15 amino acids long. CDR3 nucleotides: TGTGCCAGCAGTTACTCCCAGCGGGGGGACAATGAGCAGTTCTTC. This gives the protein CASSYSQRGDNEQFF.

This chain links TRBV4-2 with TRBJ2-1; 14 nucleotides align to TRBD2. Germline-derived CDR1 and CDR2 are LGHNA and YNFKEQ. The trim removed 0 bases at V and 8 bases at J, leaving 3 bases unmatched. The CDR3 is 16 residues long. CDR3 sequence reads: CASSQDGTSGSDEQFF. CDR3 bases: TGTGCCAGCAGCCAAGATGGGACTAGCGGGAGTGATGAGCAGTTCTTC.